This TCR beta chain derives from a study of T cell responses to AZD1222 COVID-19 vaccine (dated by TCRdb to about 2021). For the wider study: AZD1222 recipients given second doses at about 4 weeks or at about 12 weeks were pooled, since spike-specific TCR depth and breadth were not found to differ between the two schedules. A total of about 240 trial participants underwent TCR sequencing, of whom approximately 210 received two doses of AZD1222 and about 25 received two doses of the MenACWY control vaccine. Enrollment into the trials was organized by age into subgroups of 18-55, 56-69 and 70-plus years, and those subgroups contained about 160, 30 and 59 TCR-sequenced participants, respectively. Beyond this particular receptor, the publication reports: In the small 56-69-year group, the increase in depth fell short of significance, most likely because of low power. Because no samples from the day 14 peak response were available, repertoires could be characterized only after the peak T cell response. Participants were mostly white British and included more females than males, and it was suggested by the authors that clonal diversity may have been underestimated. After two AZD1222 doses, both the breadth and the depth of spike-specific TCRs were significantly higher than at day 0 and than in MenACWY recipients. Epitopes outside the regions mutated in the B.1.351 and B.1.1.7 variants were reportedly recognized by nearly half of the unique spike-specific TCRs. The whole spike protein was spanned by vaccine-associated CD4 TCRs, and dominant responses were seen in regions 160-218 and 743-854. Conclusions about previously exposed vaccinees were limited because only a handful of AZD1222 recipients were SARS-CoV-2 seropositive at baseline.

Inclusive of the bounding cysteine and phenylalanine, the CDR3 is 15 residues long. The sequence is cut down to CDR3 DNA, 45 bases in frame from base 1. V is pared back by 4 bases and J by 4 bases, with 14 bases lying between the germline termini. The germline V gene supplies CDR1 SGHAT and CDR2 FQNNGV. This clone occurred once. It has no known antigen specificity. Per-nucleotide qualities are absent, and no much larger clonotype sits a single base away. The CDR3 regions of human TCRbeta chains were subjected to immunosequencing. Processing in the source paper ran as follows. Repertoire TCRs were matched against a reference library of SARS-CoV-2-specific TCRs generated with the MIRA antigen-specificity platform. Breadth was defined as the fraction of unique TCRs that were SARS-CoV-2-associated, and depth was defined as the fraction of total T cells that were SARS-CoV-2-associated. Using the MIRA data, each spike-specific TCR was assigned both to the spike region to which the TCR was reactive and to a CD4 or CD8 class. Log10-transformed breadth and depth values were compared by one-way ANOVA with Sidak's multiple comparisons tests. TCRdb obtained this table from immuneACCESS and retained in-frame rearrangements with V and J assigned. These tables miss some clones; where compared with another copy, unresolved V genes account for less than half of the shortfall, and the remainder is unexplained. That table gives V, J and clone size, and the DNA gave D and trimming. The sample records tens of thousands of clones, 70% to 90% of which are singletons. The top ten clonotypes cover 9.5% to 13% of the sample.

The time point tag for this specimen amounts to: baseline before first vaccination. The vaccinee samples were drawn from two UK trials, COV001 and COV002, one of which was a single-blind randomized controlled phase 2/3 trial testing AZD1222 (ChAdOx1 nCoV-19) in healthy adults. Trial participant PBMC samples were collected at day 0 and day 28 after the second dose for TCRbeta chain sequencing. The clonotype comes from an adult in good health. Rearrangement joined TRBV11-2 to TRBJ2-1; the D segment cannot be called with confidence. The specimen comprised peripheral blood, sampled on day 0 of AZD1222 vaccination. Here is the DNA: TGTGCCAGCAGCTCAATGACAAGGAGTTACAATGAGCAGTTCTTC. It is translated as CASSSMTRSYNEQFF.